This TCR beta chain emerged from a study of beta chain features in type 1 diabetes. Study-wide background: All samples combined gave fewer than 110 million sorted cells for examination.

The single heparinised draw taken from each donor contained about 110 mL of blood on average. About this clone itself: Its antigen is currently unknown.

Overall study findings and caveats: A pattern of fewer insertions and more deletions at VDJ junctions was seen in type 1 diabetes patients. Shorter TCRB CDR3s, moderately but significantly so, were found in Type 1 diabetes patients in all four CD4+ subsets.

Expressed TCRB transcripts got sequenced, as all isolated RNA was reverse transcribed. The repertoire was sequenced with immunoSEQ multiplex PCR; TCRdb's copy has only in-frame clones and lacks some. The table records around 360,000 clones, over 10% of them present only once. Material for sequencing was naive CD4+ T cells from blood. This clonotype was sampled from a woman under 30 with type 1 diabetes.

The CDR3 DNA reads TGTGCCAGCAGCTTGGTAGGGGCCTCGGACGGGGAGCTGTTTTTT. Amino acid sequence: CASSLVGASDGELFF. The chain recombines TRBV5-4 with TRBJ2-2; possibly TRBD1 for D (5 bases). Trimming removed 0 bases at V and 7 bases at J, with 13 bases between. CDR1 and CDR2 (germline): SGHNT, YYREEE (reference sequence). The CDR3 extends over 15 amino acids.